The source of this T cell receptor (beta chain) is a study of blood T cell repertoires in COVID-19. Study at large: Sources were T cells, B-cell-depleted T cells, or PBMCs; the material itself was cDNA or gDNA.

The CDR3 is 16 amino acids. The ends lost 3 bases at V and 7 bases at J; junction bases unmatched: 8. The germline gives CDR1 MDHEN, CDR2 SYDVKM. Authors' methods: Amplification from reference gene primers served as the basis for estimated nucleated cell counts. The assay was immunoSEQ multiplex PCR, and TCRdb's table has in-frame clones only and misses some. V, J and clone size reflect that table, while D and trimming were determined from the DNA. The sample holds around 250,000 clones, roughly 86% seen once. This clone was seen a handful of times. The chain recombines TRBV28 with TRBJ2-1, with TRBD2 identical over 11 bases. This TCR was recovered from a woman between 50 and 59 years old who had recovered from COVID-19. The material sequenced was PBMCs or T cells enriched from blood (not recorded which). This chain's CDR3 is CASSFLASGRINEQFF. For the CDR3, the DNA is TGTGCCAGCAGTTTCCTGGCTAGCGGGAGGATAAATGAGCAGTTCTTC.